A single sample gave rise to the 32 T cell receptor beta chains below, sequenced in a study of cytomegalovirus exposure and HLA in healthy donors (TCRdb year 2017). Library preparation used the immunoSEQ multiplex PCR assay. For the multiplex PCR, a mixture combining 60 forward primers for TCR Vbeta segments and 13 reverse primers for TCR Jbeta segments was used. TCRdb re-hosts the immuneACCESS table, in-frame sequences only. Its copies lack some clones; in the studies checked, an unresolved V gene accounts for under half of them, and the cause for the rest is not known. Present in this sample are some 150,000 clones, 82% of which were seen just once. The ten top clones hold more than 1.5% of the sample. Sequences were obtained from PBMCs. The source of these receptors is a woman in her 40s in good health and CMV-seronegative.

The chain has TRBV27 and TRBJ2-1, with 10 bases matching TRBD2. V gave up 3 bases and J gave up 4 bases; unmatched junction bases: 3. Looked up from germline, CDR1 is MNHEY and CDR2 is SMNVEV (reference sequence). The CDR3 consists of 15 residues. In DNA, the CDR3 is TGTGCCAGCAGTTTTGTAGCGGGAGGTTACAATGAGCAGTTCTTC. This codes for CASSFVAGGYNEQFF.

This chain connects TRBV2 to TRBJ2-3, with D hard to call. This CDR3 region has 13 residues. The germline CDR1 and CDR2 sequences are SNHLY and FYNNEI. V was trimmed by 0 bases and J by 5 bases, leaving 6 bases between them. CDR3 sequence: CASSEAGIDTQYF. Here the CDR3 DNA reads TGTGCCAGCAGTGAAGCTGGCATAGATACGCAGTATTTT.

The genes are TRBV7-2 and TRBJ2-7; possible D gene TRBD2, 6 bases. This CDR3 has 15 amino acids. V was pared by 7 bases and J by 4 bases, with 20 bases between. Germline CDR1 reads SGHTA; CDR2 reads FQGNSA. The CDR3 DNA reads TGTGCCAGCACCCCTACAGGAGGGAGAACGTACGAGCAGTACTTC. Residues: CASTPTGGRTYEQYF.

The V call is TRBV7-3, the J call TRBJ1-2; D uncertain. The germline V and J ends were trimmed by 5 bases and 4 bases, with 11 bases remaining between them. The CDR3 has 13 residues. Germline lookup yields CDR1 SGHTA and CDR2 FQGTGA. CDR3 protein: CASSPGGSYGYTF. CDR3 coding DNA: TGTGCCAGCAGCCCGGGCGGGAGCTATGGCTACACCTTC.

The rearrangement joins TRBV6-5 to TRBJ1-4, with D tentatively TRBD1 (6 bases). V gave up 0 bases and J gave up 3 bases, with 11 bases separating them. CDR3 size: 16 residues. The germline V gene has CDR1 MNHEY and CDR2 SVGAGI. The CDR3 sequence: CASSYSTGSPNEKLFF. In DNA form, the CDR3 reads TGTGCCAGCAGTTACTCGACAGGCTCCCCTAATGAAAAACTGTTTTTT.

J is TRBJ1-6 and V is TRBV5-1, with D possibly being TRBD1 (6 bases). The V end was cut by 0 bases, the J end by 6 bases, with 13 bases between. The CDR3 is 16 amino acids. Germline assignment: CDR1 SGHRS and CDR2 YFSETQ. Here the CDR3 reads CASSLVTQGGNSPLHF. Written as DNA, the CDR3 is TGCGCCAGCAGCTTGGTCACACAAGGGGGTAATTCACCCCTCCACTTT. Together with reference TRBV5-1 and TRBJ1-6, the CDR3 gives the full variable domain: KAGVTQTPRYLIKTRGQQVTLSCSPISGHRSVSWYQQTPGQGLQFLFEYFSETQRNKGNFPGRFSGRQFSNSRSEMNVSTLELGDSALYLCASSLVTQGGNSPLHFGNGTRLTVT.

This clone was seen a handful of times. CDR3 in DNA: TGTGCCAGCAGCGAAAACAGGGGAGACTATGGCTACACCTTC. This translates into CASSENRGDYGYTF. The V gene is TRBV9, the J gene TRBJ1-2; 7 bases match TRBD1. CDR3 size: 14 residues. Germline lookup yields CDR1 SGDLS and CDR2 YYNGEE. V trimming: 3 bases; J trimming: 3 bases; junction bases outside the gene matches: 5.

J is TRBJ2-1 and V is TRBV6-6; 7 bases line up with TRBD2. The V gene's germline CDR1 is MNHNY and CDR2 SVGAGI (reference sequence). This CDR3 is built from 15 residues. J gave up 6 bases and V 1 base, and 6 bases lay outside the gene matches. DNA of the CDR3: TGTGCCAGCAGTTACTGGGCTAGCGGACTCAATGAGCAGTTCTTC. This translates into CASSYWASGLNEQFF.

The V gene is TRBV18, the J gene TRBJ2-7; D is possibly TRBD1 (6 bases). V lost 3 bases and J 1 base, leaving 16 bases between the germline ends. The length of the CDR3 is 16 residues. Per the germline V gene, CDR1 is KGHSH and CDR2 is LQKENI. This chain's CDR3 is CASSPQGTRASYEQYF. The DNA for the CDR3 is TGTGCCAGCTCACCCCAGGGGACACGGGCTTCCTACGAGCAGTACTTC.

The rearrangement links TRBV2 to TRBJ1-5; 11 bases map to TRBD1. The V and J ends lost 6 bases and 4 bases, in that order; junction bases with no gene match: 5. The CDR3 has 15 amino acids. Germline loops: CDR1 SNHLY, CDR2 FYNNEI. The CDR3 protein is CASSKGTGGNQPQHF. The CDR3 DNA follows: TGTGCCAGCAGCAAGGGGACAGGGGGTAATCAGCCCCAGCATTTT.

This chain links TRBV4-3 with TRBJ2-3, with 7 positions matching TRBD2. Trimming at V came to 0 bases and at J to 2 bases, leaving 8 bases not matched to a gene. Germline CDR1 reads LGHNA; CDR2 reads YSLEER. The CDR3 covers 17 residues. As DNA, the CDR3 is TGCGCCAGCAGCCAAGATAGGAGGGAGGGCTCCACAGATACGCAGTATTTT. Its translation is CASSQDRREGSTDTQYF.

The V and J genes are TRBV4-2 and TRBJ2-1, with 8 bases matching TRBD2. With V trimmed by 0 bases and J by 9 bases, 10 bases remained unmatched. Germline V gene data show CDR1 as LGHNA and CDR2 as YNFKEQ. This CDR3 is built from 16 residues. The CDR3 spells CASSQDIKTGGSEQFF. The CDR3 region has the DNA TGTGCCAGCAGCCAAGATATAAAAACGGGAGGGAGTGAGCAGTTCTTC.

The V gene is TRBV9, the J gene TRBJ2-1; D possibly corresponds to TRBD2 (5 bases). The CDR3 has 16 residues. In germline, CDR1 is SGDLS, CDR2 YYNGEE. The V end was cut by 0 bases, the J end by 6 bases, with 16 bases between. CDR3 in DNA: TGTGCCAGCAGCGTAGTAGCCCCCACTAGTTTCAATGAGCAGTTCTTC. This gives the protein CASSVVAPTSFNEQFF.

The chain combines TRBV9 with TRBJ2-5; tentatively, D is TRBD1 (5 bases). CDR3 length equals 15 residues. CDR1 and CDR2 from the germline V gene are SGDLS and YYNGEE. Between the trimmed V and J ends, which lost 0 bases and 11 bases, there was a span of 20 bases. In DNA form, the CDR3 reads TGTGCCAGCAGCGTAGGAGAAGGTTCAGGGTACCAGCAGTACTTC. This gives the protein CASSVGEGSGYQQYF.

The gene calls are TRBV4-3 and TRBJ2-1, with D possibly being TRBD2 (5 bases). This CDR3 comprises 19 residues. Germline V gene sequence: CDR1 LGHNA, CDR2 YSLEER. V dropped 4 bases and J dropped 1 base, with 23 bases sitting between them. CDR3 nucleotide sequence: TGCGCCAGCAGCCTAGTGGCGACCCCAGCGGATACATCCTACAATGAGCAGTTCTTC. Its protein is CASSLVATPADTSYNEQFF.

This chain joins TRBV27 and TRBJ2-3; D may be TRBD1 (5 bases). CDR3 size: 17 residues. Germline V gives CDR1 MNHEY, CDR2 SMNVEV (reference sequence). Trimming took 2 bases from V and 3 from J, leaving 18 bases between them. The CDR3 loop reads CASSLITPGGATDTQYF. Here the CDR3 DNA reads TGTGCCAGCAGTTTAATAACACCGGGTGGGGCGACAGATACGCAGTATTTT.

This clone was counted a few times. CDR3 amino acids: CASSLGLGYEQYF. The CDR3 bases are TGTGCCAGCAGCTTGGGACTCGGTTACGAGCAGTACTTC. This rearrangement joins TRBV5-6 to TRBJ2-7; D is unresolved. Per the germline V gene, CDR1 is SGHDT and CDR2 is YYEEEE. V was shortened by 0 bases and J by 4 bases, with 8 bases between the two germline ends. CDR3 length: 13 residues.

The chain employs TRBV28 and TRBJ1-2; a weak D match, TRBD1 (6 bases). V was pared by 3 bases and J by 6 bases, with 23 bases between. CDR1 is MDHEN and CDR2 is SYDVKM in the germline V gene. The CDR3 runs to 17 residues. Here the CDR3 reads CASSLSLEAGANDGYTF. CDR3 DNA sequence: TGTGCCAGCAGTTTGAGTTTGGAGGCAGGGGCTAATGATGGCTACACCTTC.

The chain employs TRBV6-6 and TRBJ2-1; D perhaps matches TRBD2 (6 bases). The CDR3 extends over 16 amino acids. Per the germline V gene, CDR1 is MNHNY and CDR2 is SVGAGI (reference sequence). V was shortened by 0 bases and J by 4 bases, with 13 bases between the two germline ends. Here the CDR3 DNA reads TGTGCCAGCAGTTACTCGAGTCAGGCGGGGTACAATGAGCAGTTCTTC. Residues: CASSYSSQAGYNEQFF.

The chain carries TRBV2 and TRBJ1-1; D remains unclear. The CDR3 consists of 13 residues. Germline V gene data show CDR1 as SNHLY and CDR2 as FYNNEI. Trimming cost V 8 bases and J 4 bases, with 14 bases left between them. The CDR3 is CASGLQISTEAFF. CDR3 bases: TGTGCCAGCGGCCTACAGATTTCCACTGAAGCTTTCTTT.

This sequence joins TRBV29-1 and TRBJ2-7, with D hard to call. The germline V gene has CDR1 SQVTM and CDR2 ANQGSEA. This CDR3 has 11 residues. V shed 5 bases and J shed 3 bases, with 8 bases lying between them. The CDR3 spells CSVKLIYEQYF. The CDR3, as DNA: TGCAGCGTTAAACTCATCTACGAGCAGTACTTC.

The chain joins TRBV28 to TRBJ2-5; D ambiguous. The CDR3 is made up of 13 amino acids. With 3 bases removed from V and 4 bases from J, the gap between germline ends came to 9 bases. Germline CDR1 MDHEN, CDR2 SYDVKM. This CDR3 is CASSFPTGETQYF. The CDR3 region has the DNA TGTGCCAGCAGTTTCCCCACCGGAGAGACCCAGTACTTC. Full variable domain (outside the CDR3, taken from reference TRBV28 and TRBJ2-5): DVKVTQSSRYLVKRTGEKVFLECVQDMDHENMFWYRQDPGLGLRLIYFSYDVKMKEKGDIPEGYSVSREKKERFSLILESASTNQTSMYLCASSFPTGETQYFGPGTRLLVL.

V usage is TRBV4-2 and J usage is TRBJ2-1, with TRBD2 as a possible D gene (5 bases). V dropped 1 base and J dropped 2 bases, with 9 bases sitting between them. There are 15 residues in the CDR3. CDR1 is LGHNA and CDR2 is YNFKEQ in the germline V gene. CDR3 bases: TGTGCCAGCAGCCAAGTACTAGTAGCCTACAATGAGCAGTTCTTC. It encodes CASSQVLVAYNEQFF.

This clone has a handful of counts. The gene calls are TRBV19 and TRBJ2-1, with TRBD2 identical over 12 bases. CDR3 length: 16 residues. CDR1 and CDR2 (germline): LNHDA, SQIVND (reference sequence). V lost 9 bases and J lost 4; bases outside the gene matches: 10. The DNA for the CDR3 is TGTGCCAGCTCACTACTCGGGACTAGCGGGTACAATGAGCAGTTCTTC. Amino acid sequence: CASSLLGTSGYNEQFF.

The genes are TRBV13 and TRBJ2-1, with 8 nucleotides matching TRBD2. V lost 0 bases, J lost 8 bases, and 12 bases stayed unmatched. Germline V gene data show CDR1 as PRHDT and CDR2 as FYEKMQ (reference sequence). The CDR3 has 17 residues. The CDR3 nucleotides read TGTGCCAGCAGCTTAGGCATGACGGGAGGGCTGGAGGATGAGCAGTTCTTC. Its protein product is CASSLGMTGGLEDEQFF.

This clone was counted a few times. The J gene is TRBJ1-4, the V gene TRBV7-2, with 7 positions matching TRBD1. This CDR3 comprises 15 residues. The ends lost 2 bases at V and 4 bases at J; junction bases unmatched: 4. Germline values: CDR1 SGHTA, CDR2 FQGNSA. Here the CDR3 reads CASSLWGQHNEKLFF. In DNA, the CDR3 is TGTGCCAGCAGCTTATGGGGACAGCATAATGAAAAACTGTTTTTT. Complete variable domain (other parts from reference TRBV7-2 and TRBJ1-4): GAGVSQSPSNKVTEKGKDVELRCDPISGHTALYWYRQSLGQGLEFLIYFQGNSAPDKSGLPSDRFSAERTGGSVSTLTIQRTQQEDSAVYLCASSLWGQHNEKLFFGSGTQLSVL.

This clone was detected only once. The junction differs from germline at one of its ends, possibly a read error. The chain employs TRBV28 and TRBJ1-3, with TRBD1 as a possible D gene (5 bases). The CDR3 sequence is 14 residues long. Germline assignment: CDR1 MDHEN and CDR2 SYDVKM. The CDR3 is CASSGHYSGNIIYF. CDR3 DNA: TGTGCCAGCAGTGGACACTACTCTGGAAACATCATATATTTT.

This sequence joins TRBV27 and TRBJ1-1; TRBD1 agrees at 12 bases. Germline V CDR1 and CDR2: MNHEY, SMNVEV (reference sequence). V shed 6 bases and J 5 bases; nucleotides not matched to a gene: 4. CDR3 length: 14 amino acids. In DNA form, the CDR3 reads TGTGCCAGCAGCCTGGGACAGGGGGCAACTGAAGCTTTCTTT. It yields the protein CASSLGQGATEAFF.

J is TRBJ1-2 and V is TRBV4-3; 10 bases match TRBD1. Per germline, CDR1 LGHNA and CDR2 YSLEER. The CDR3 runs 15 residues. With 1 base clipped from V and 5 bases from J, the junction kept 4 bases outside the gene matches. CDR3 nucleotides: TGCGCCAGCAGCCAAGGTGGGACAGGGGTTTATGGCTACACCTTC. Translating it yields CASSQGGTGVYGYTF.

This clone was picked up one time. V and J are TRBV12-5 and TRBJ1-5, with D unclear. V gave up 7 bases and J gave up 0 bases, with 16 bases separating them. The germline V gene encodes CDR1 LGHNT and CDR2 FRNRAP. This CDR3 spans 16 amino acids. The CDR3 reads CASALWRDSSNQPQHF. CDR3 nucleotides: TGTGCTAGTGCCCTTTGGAGGGATTCTAGCAATCAGCCCCAGCATTTT.

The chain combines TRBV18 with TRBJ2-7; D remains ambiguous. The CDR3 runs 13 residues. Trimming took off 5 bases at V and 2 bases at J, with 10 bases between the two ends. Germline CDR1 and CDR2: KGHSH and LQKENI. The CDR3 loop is CASSTTVAYEQYF. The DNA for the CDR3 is TGTGCCAGCTCAACCACAGTAGCCTACGAGCAGTACTTC.

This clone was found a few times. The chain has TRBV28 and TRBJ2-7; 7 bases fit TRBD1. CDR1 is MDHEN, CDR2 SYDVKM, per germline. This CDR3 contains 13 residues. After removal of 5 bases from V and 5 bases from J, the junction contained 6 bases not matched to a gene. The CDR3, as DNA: TGTGCCAGCAGTCCCGGACAGGATAACGAGCAGTACTTC. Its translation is CASSPGQDNEQYF.